This TCR beta chain was observed in a study of T cells in narcolepsy. The CDR3 is made up of 16 amino acids. CDR1 SEHNR and CDR2 FQNEAQ come from the germline V gene (reference sequence). V lost 1 base to trimming and J lost 5 bases; unmatched junction nucleotides: 9. This table comes from immunoSEQ multiplex PCR, and its TCRdb copy is limited to in-frame clones, with some not included. There are 35,000 to 40,000 clones in the sample; 70% to 85% occur only once, and 1.5% to 2% lies in the top ten. This clone was seen a handful of times. This receptor was identified in a human donor with narcolepsy. V usage is TRBV7-9 and J usage is TRBJ2-5, with 8 bases identical to TRBD2. The specimen was CD45RA- memory CD4+ T cells from PBMCs. CDR3 loop: CASSLGQAGAWETQYF. Here the CDR3 DNA reads TGTGCCAGCAGCTTAGGTCAAGCGGGGGCCTGGGAGACCCAGTACTTC.